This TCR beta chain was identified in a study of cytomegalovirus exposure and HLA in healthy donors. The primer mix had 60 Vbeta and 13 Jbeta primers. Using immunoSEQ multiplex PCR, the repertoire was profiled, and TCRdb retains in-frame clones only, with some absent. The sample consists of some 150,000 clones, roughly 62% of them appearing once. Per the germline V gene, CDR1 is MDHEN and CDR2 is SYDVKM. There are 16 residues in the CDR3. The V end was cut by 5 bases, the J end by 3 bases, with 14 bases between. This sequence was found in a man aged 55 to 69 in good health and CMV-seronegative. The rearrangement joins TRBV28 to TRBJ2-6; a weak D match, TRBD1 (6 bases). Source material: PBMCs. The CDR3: CASSPTGHGGANVLTF. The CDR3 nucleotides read TGTGCCAGCAGTCCAACAGGGCATGGTGGGGCCAACGTCCTGACTTTC. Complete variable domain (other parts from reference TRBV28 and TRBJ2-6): DVKVTQSSRYLVKRTGEKVFLECVQDMDHENMFWYRQDPGLGLRLIYFSYDVKMKEKGDIPEGYSVSREKKERFSLILESASTNQTSMYLCASSPTGHGGANVLTFGAGSRLTVL.